Below, 32 T cell receptor beta chains from the same sample are listed, as sequenced in a study of T cells in Graves' hyperthyroidism and ophthalmopathy. Amplified TCR beta CDR3 regions came from RNA transcripts. The TCR CDR3 first-round RT-PCR relied on the HTBI primer set. From the multiplex PCR reads, TCRdb called clonotypes with MiXCR, one entry per CDR3 protein. The sample includes about 500,000 distinct CDR3 sequences, approximately 15% of them seen just once. Sequencing was carried out using blood. All receptors come from a woman between 18 and 29 years old with Graves' hyperthyroidism.

This clonotype was detected a few times. CDR3 bases: TGTGCCAGCAGCGTAGGTGGCGGTTTCGTAGAGCAGTTCTTC. This encodes CASSVGGGFVEQFF. This rearrangement joins TRBV9 to TRBJ2-1; D unclear. Deletions cut 0 bases from V and 10 bases from J, with 14 bases between. Per the germline V gene, CDR1 is SGDLS and CDR2 is YYNGEE. There are 14 residues in the CDR3.

This clonotype has a count of ten or more. This rearrangement joins TRBV10-2 to TRBJ2-1, with D uncertain. CDR1 is WSHSY, CDR2 SAAADI, per germline. The CDR3 extends over 14 amino acids. V shed 2 bases and J shed 5 bases, with 10 bases lying between them. The CDR3 spells CASSEPHPDNEQFF. DNA of the CDR3: TGCGCCAGCAGTGAGCCTCACCCCGACAATGAGCAGTTCTTC.

This clonotype was seen at least ten times. J is TRBJ2-4 and V is TRBV20-1; 8 bases map to TRBD2. The CDR3 length is 16 residues. Per the germline V gene, CDR1 is DFQATT and CDR2 is SNEGSKA (reference sequence). V dropped 0 bases and J dropped 0; count of bases not matched to a gene: 4. CDR3 in DNA: TGCAGTGCTAGAGACGGGAGGGACCAAGCCAAAAACATTCAGTACTTC. It translates to CSARDGRDQAKNIQYF.

This clonotype was observed many times. V is TRBV20-1 and J is TRBJ1-4; 7 bases are shared with TRBD1. J was trimmed by 8 bases and V by 5 bases; bases with no gene match: 14. This CDR3 comprises 15 residues. Germline V gene lookup returns CDR1 DFQATT and CDR2 SNEGSKA (reference sequence). CDR3 protein: CSARRQGMFREKLFF. The CDR3 region has the DNA TGCAGTGCTCGAAGACAGGGAATGTTTAGGGAAAAACTGTTTTTT.

There are a few counts of this clonotype. The chain couples TRBV4-1 to TRBJ1-1, with D perhaps TRBD1 (5 bases). The germline V gene encodes CDR1 MGHRA and CDR2 YSYEKL. Trimming took off 0 bases at V and 2 bases at J, with 13 bases between the two ends. The CDR3 covers 16 residues. As DNA, the CDR3 is TGCGCCAGCAGCCAAGAGGGGGTGCCGAGAAACACTGAAGCTTTCTTT. Translated, it gives CASSQEGVPRNTEAFF.

This clonotype was counted many times. The rearrangement uses TRBV7-3 and TRBJ1-6; D is perhaps TRBD1 (6 bases). CDR1 SGHTA and CDR2 FQGTGA come from the germline V gene. Deletions cut 2 bases from V and 7 bases from J, with 12 bases between. The CDR3 has 15 residues. CDR3 loop: CASSLSHRENSPLHF. CDR3 nucleotide sequence: TGTGCCAGCAGCTTATCCCACAGGGAGAATTCACCCCTCCACTTT.

This clonotype appeared many times. The chain has TRBV2 and TRBJ2-6; D unresolved. Germline V gene data show CDR1 as SNHLY and CDR2 as FYNNEI. V lost 2 bases, J lost 1 base, and 15 bases lay in between. The CDR3 spans 18 residues. The CDR3 DNA reads as TGTGCCAGCAGTGAATTTTCACCTCGGAATTCTGGGGCCAACGTCCTGACTTTC. The encoded protein is CASSEFSPRNSGANVLTF. The complete variable domain, with remaining parts taken from reference TRBV2 and TRBJ2-6, reads EPEVTQTPSHQVTQMGQEVILRCVPISNHLYFYWYRQILGQKVEFLVSFYNNEISEKSEIFDDQFSVERPDGSNFTLKIRSTKLEDSAMYFCASSEFSPRNSGANVLTFGAGSRLTVL.

This chain joins TRBV10-3 and TRBJ2-1; D is unclear. The CDR3 has 15 residues. Germline V gene data show CDR1 as ENHRY and CDR2 as SYGVKD. Between the trimmed V and J ends, which lost 3 bases and 0 bases, there was a span of 9 bases. CDR3 protein: CAISDLGSSYNEQFF. DNA for the CDR3: TGTGCCATCAGTGATTTGGGAAGCTCCTACAATGAGCAGTTCTTC.

This chain uses TRBV3-1 with TRBJ2-1; no clear D gene. CDR1 is LGHDT and CDR2 is YNNKEL in the germline V gene (reference sequence). Trimming cost V 0 bases and J 4 bases, with 16 bases left between them. The CDR3 is 17 amino acids. CDR3 nucleotide sequence: TGTGCCAGCAGCCAAGATGGGCGGCCGAGCCCTTACAATGAGCAGTTCTTC. Amino acid sequence: CASSQDGRPSPYNEQFF.

This chain uses TRBV19 with TRBJ1-3, with a tentative D call TRBD1 (6 bases). Germline lookup yields CDR1 LNHDA and CDR2 SQIVND (reference sequence). This CDR3 contains 15 residues. With 6 bases removed from V and 0 bases from J, the gap between germline ends came to 12 bases. The CDR3 bases are TGTGCCAGTAGCAGACGGACAGTCTCTGGAAACACCATATATTTT. Translating gives CASSRRTVSGNTIYF.

This clonotype was counted only a few times. This sequence joins TRBV19 and TRBJ2-7; weak D call: TRBD1 (6 bases). This CDR3 comprises 13 residues. The V end lost 3 bases, the J end lost 3 bases, and 9 bases lay between the germline ends. Per germline, CDR1 LNHDA and CDR2 SQIVND (reference sequence). This chain's CDR3 is CASSIGQSYEQYF. The CDR3 DNA reads as TGTGCCAGTAGTATTGGACAGAGCTACGAGCAGTACTTC.

This clonotype appeared many times. J is TRBJ1-5 and V is TRBV6-2 or TRBV6-3; D ambiguous. The CDR3 is 14 residues long. Trimming took 0 bases from V and 4 from J, leaving 7 bases between them. The germline V gene encodes CDR1 MNHEY and CDR2 SVGEGT. The CDR3 loop reads CASSYSGSNQPQHF. As DNA, the CDR3 is TGTGCCAGCAGTTACTCCGGCAGTAATCAGCCCCAGCATTTT.

This clonotype was counted only a few times. The rearrangement links TRBV12-3 or TRBV12-4 to TRBJ2-7; 13 bases are a match to TRBD2. The CDR3 consists of 16 residues. V trimming: 2 bases; J trimming: 6 bases; junction bases outside the gene matches: 7. The CDR3 DNA reads TGTGCCAGCAGTTTAAGTATGGGACTAGCGGGATCCGAGCAGTACGTC. Its protein is CASSLSMGLAGSEQYV.

Ten or more counts support this clonotype. This chain uses TRBV12-3 or TRBV12-4 with TRBJ1-6, with 9 bases that match TRBD1. CDR3 size: 16 residues. Trimming at V came to 6 bases and at J to 8 bases, leaving 11 bases not matched to a gene. Here the CDR3 DNA reads TGTGCCAGCAGAGGGGACAGGGATGCTTCTTATTCACCCCTCCACTTT. Translation gives CASRGDRDASYSPLHF.

The chain employs TRBV7-3 and TRBJ2-1; TRBD2 might be the D (5 bases). CDR3 length: 15 residues. Deletions cut 5 bases from V and 5 bases from J, with 16 bases between. The V gene's germline CDR1 is SGHTA and CDR2 FQGTGA. CDR3 sequence reads: CASSVSGMANNEQFF. In DNA, the CDR3 is TGTGCCAGCAGCGTGTCGGGAATGGCGAACAATGAGCAGTTCTTC.

This clonotype was recorded many times. J is TRBJ1-2 and V is TRBV12-3 or TRBV12-4; TRBD1 aligns across 7 bases. J gave up 8 bases and V 5 bases, and 5 bases lay outside the gene matches. The CDR3 has 12 amino acids. CDR3 in amino acids: CASSKQGTGYTF. The CDR3 DNA sequence: TGTGCCAGCAGTAAACAGGGGACCGGCTACACCTTC.

The CDR3 DNA sequence: TGTGCCAGTAGTATAGGGGCGGGACACAACGAGCAGTACTTC. Protein: CASSIGAGHNEQYF. The J gene is TRBJ2-7, the V gene TRBV19; either TRBD1 or TRBD2 may supply D (6 bases each). The germline gives CDR1 LNHDA, CDR2 SQIVND (reference sequence). The V gene lost 1 base and the J gene lost 5 bases, with 12 bases spanning the gap. The CDR3 contains 14 residues.

The sample holds many counts of this clonotype. The chain uses TRBV2 and TRBJ2-2; TRBD2 aligns across 14 bases. The CDR3 has 18 amino acids. Germline CDR1 is SNHLY and CDR2 is FYNNEI. Trimming at V came to 5 bases and at J to 6 bases, leaving 11 bases not matched to a gene. The CDR3 coding sequence is TGTGCCAGCAGTCCTCGACCGGGACTAGCGGGAGTACCCGGGGAGCTGTTTTTT. It specifies CASSPRPGLAGVPGELFF.

This clonotype was seen only a few times. This chain connects TRBV30 to TRBJ1-5, with 9 bases matching TRBD1. From germline, CDR1 is GTSNPN and CDR2 SVGIG (reference sequence). The CDR3 has 14 amino acids. The trim removed 3 bases at V and 5 bases at J, leaving 5 bases unmatched. The CDR3 region is CAWRTTGGHQPQHF. DNA for the CDR3: TGTGCCTGGAGAACGACAGGGGGGCATCAGCCCCAGCATTTT.

The chain carries TRBV19 and TRBJ2-7; 9 bases map to TRBD2. V shed 6 bases and J 4 bases; nucleotides not matched to a gene: 16. Germline lookup yields CDR1 LNHDA and CDR2 SQIVND (reference sequence). The length of the CDR3 is 17 residues. This CDR3 is CASSHGLGREGDYEQYF. The CDR3, as DNA: TGTGCCAGTAGCCATGGATTGGGGCGGGAGGGGGATTACGAGCAGTACTTC.

This chain connects TRBV2 to TRBJ2-7, with D perhaps TRBD1 (6 bases). The CDR3 covers 13 residues. Trimming removed 3 bases from V and 0 bases from J, with 6 bases in between. Germline V gene data show CDR1 as SNHLY and CDR2 as FYNNEI. The CDR3 sequence is CASSEDSSYEQYF. The CDR3 nucleotides read TGTGCCAGCAGTGAGGACAGCTCCTACGAGCAGTACTTC.

This clonotype showed up many times. The chain has TRBV27 and TRBJ2-3; TRBD2 is a possible D gene (5 bases). From germline, CDR1 is MNHEY and CDR2 SMNVEV (reference sequence). The CDR3 has 13 amino acids. The V end lost 3 bases, the J end lost 7 bases, and 11 bases lay between the germline ends. DNA of the CDR3: TGTGCCAGCAGTTTGAAAAGCGGACATACGCAGTATTTT. This encodes CASSLKSGHTQYF.

The chain combines TRBV12-5 with TRBJ1-5; D is unresolved. This CDR3 has 13 residues. The germline V and J ends were trimmed by 7 bases and 1 base, with 8 bases remaining between them. CDR1 LGHNT and CDR2 FRNRAP come from the germline V gene. The CDR3 DNA reads as TGTGCTAGTGCCCACCAGAGCAATCAGCCCCAGCATTTT. As protein: CASAHQSNQPQHF.

This clonotype has just a few counts. This chain uses TRBV12-3 or TRBV12-4 with TRBJ2-3; TRBD2 matches 13 bases. CDR3 length: 18 residues. Germline trimming cut 2 bases from V and 2 bases from J; bases unmatched to any gene: 7. This chain's CDR3 is CASSLMSGLAGPTDTQYF. For the CDR3, the DNA is TGTGCCAGCAGTTTAATGTCGGGACTAGCGGGACCCACAGATACGCAGTATTTT.

This clonotype was counted many times. The chain's CDR3 is CASHHRDRGPNYGYTF. CDR3 DNA: TGTGCCAGCCATCACCGGGACAGGGGGCCTAACTATGGCTACACCTTC. V gene TRBV2 combines with J gene TRBJ1-2; TRBD1 matches 12 bases. The CDR3 extends over 16 amino acids. Germline trimming cut 8 bases from V and 0 bases from J; bases unmatched to any gene: 7. Germline CDR1 reads SNHLY; CDR2 reads FYNNEI.

This clonotype was counted between two and nine times. The V and J genes are TRBV6-1 and TRBJ2-3; 12 bases agree with TRBD2. CDR1 is MNHNS and CDR2 is SASEGT in the germline V gene. J lost 4 bases, V lost 4 bases, and 6 bases had no gene match. This CDR3 spans 16 amino acids. The CDR3 region is CASSARLAGAADTQYF. CDR3 DNA sequence: TGTGCCAGCAGTGCAAGACTAGCGGGAGCCGCAGATACGCAGTATTTT.

This clonotype was recorded many times. CDR3 coding DNA: TGCGCCAGCTGCAGGGAATCGAACACTGAAGCTTTCTTT. Protein sequence: CASCRESNTEAFF. The chain is built from TRBV5-1 and TRBJ1-1, with a weak D call TRBD1 (5 bases). The V end was cut by 7 bases, the J end by 1 base, with 11 bases between. Germline CDR1 and CDR2: SGHRS and YFSETQ. This CDR3 is built from 13 residues. Using reference TRBV5-1 and TRBJ1-1 for the parts outside the CDR3, the full variable domain is KAGVTQTPRYLIKTRGQQVTLSCSPISGHRSVSWYQQTPGQGLQFLFEYFSETQRNKGNFPGRFSGRQFSNSRSEMNVSTLELGDSALYLCASCRESNTEAFFGQGTRLTVV.

This clonotype was recorded many times. V usage is TRBV29-1 and J usage is TRBJ1-1; the D is unclear. This CDR3 spans 14 amino acids. From germline, CDR1 is SQVTM and CDR2 ANQGSEA. Trimming removed 6 bases from V and 4 bases from J, with 18 bases in between. The CDR3 sequence is CSVHQPTVSTEAFF. The CDR3 region has the DNA TGCAGCGTCCATCAACCCACGGTTAGCACTGAAGCTTTCTTT.

The V and J genes are TRBV6-5 and TRBJ1-1; a weak D match, TRBD1 (5 bases). Germline V gene lookup returns CDR1 MNHEY and CDR2 SVGAGI. The CDR3 spans 14 residues. V lost 4 bases, J lost 4 bases, and 13 bases lay in between. CDR3 in DNA: TGTGCCAGCAGTTTCCAGGGAACGAGCACTGAAGCTTTCTTT. Translated: CASSFQGTSTEAFF.

The chain employs TRBV10-2 and TRBJ1-5; perhaps TRBD1 as D (6 bases). The germline gives CDR1 WSHSY, CDR2 SAAADI. V dropped 9 bases and J dropped 0 bases, with 21 bases sitting between them. The CDR3 runs 17 residues. The CDR3 DNA sequence: TGCGCCAGAAGTCGACCCCTGACAGGATATAGCAATCAGCCCCAGCATTTT. It translates to CARSRPLTGYSNQPQHF.

Many counts were recorded for this clonotype. J is TRBJ2-7 and V is TRBV7-8; 13 nucleotides align to TRBD2. Per the germline V gene, CDR1 is SGHVS and CDR2 is FQNEAQ. J lost 5 bases, V lost 5 bases, and 6 bases had no gene match. This CDR3 contains 15 residues. CDR3 sequence reads: CASSTTSGRAHEQYF. CDR3 coding DNA: TGTGCCAGCAGCACAACTAGCGGGAGGGCCCACGAGCAGTACTTC.

Points on this clonotype: Germline is not matched at one junction end, which may reflect a read error. The chain recombines TRBV9 with TRBJ2-1, with D possibly matching TRBD2 (5 bases). CDR1 and CDR2 (germline): SGDLS, YYNGEE. The CDR3 is 14 amino acids. CDR3 protein: CASSQLSSPSEQFF. The CDR3 DNA is TGCGCCAGCAGCCAGCTTTCTAGCCCCAGTGAGCAGTTCTTC. Full variable domain (missing parts from reference TRBV9 and TRBJ2-1): DSGVTQTPKHLITATGQRVTLRCSPRSGDLSVYWYQQSLDQGLQFLIQYYNGEERAKGNILERFSAQQFPDLHSELNLSSLELGDSALYFCASSQLSSPSEQFFGPGTRLTVL.